The clone carrying this TCR beta chain appeared a single time. The source of the sample is a study of blood T cell repertoires in COVID-19. The protocol was immunoSEQ multiplex PCR, while the TCRdb copy is restricted to in-frame clones and leaves out a portion. The top ten clones hold 0.8% to 0.9% of a sample with a few hundred thousand clones, roughly 90% of them seen once. This TCR was recovered from a woman in her forties who had been exposed to COVID-19. Sequences were obtained from PBMCs or T cells enriched from blood (not recorded which).

The CDR3 sequence is CASSQLSFIGTQYF. The CDR3 region has the DNA TGTGCCAGCAGCCAATTGTCGTTTATCGGTACGCAGTATTTT. This chain uses TRBV3-1 (or the pseudogene TRBV3-2) with TRBJ2-3; no firm D call. The CDR3 spans 14 residues. Between the trimmed V and J ends, which lost 2 bases and 8 bases, there was a span of 14 bases. Germline-derived CDR1 and CDR2 are LGHDT and YNNKEL (reference sequence).